This T cell receptor (beta chain) was observed in a study of blood T cells in healthy people across ages. A second PCR of 7 to 11 cycles used a sample-barcoded 5' primer and a J-beta primer mix. MiXCR, applied by TCRdb to the 5' RACE reads, yields one record per CDR3 protein. The data show 700,000 to 950,000 distinct CDR3 sequences, nearly 60% seen once. No fewer than 5.5 micrograms of total RNA were isolated from every sample. Worth noting for this clonotype: The antigen is not known.

Study conclusions and caveats: When one million T cells were used, diversity estimates were thought to be underestimates. Unsorted PBMC input precluded a conclusive naive versus antigen-experienced comparison. Naive T cell percentage showed a strong correlation with TCR beta diversity.

The specimen was blood. This receptor was obtained from a man aged 25-40 years in good health.

CDR3 nucleotides: TGCAGCGTTGTTGAGACAAACTACATTGGCTACACCTTC. Translation: CSVVETNYIGYTF. This chain uses TRBV29-1 with TRBJ1-2; no reliable D call. The germline CDR1 and CDR2 sequences are SQVTM and ANQGSEA. CDR3 size: 13 residues. The V end was cut by 4 bases, the J end by 7 bases, with 16 bases between.